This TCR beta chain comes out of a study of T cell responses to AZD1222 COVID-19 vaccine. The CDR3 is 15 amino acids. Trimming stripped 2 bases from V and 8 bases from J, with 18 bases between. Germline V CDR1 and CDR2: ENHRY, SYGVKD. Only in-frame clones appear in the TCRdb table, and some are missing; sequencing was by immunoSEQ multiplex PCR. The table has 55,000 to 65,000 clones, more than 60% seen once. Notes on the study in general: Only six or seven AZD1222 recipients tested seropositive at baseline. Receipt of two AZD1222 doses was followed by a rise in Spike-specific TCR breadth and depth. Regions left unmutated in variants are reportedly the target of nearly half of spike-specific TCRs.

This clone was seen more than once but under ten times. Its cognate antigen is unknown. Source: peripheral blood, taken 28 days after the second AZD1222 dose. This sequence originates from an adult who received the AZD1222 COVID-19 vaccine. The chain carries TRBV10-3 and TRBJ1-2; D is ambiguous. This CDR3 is CAISEPSQREEGYTF. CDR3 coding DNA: TGTGCCATCAGTGAGCCGTCTCAAAGGGAAGAAGGCTACACCTTC.